There are a few counts of the clone carrying this TCR beta chain. The antigen is undetermined. This CDR3 has 16 amino acids. Germline CDR1 is LNHNV and CDR2 is YYDKDF (reference sequence). V lost 5 bases and J lost 4, with 20 bases in between. The entry originates in a study of shared clonotypes between healthy human individuals. Findings and limits, study-wide: Naive subsets, compared against memory subsets, generally had larger estimated richness values.

In the original workflow: Junction-only immunoSEQ sequences carried no quality scores, so filtering differed. Some clones are missing from TCRdb's copy, which holds only in-frame ones; the method was immunoSEQ multiplex PCR. V, J and clone size reflect that table, while D and trimming were determined from the DNA. Of approximately 100,000 clones listed, under 70% are singletons. This TCR came from a woman aged 25 to 39 in good health. Sequences were obtained from memory CD8+ T cells sorted from blood. Subset specified: CD45RO+ cells pooled with CCR7-negative TemRA cells. The chain carries TRBV15 and TRBJ2-5; the D call may be TRBD1 or TRBD2 (5 bases each). The CDR3 nucleotides are TGTGCCACCAGCTCCGAACTTAGCGTTGGGGGAGAGACCCAGTACTTC. Translation gives CATSSELSVGGETQYF.